This TCR beta chain was documented in a study of T cells in Graves' hyperthyroidism and ophthalmopathy. Many counts were recorded for this clonotype. Its target is not known. RNA transcripts served as the template for amplifying TCR beta CDR3 regions. When the TCR CDR3 underwent first-round RT-PCR, the HTBI primer set was used. TCRdb independently ran MiXCR on the multiplex PCR reads; one entry per CDR3 protein. This table has 640,000 or so distinct CDR3 sequences, 13% to 15% appearing once. The V end lost 4 bases, the J end lost 6 bases, and 9 bases lay between the germline ends. This CDR3 comprises 11 residues. The germline gives CDR1 GTSNPN, CDR2 SVGIG (reference sequence). Study conclusions and caveats: Before onset, by a median of approximately 5.9 months, the model predicted ophthalmopathy.

The rearrangement links TRBV30 to TRBJ1-1; TRBD1 might be the D (5 bases). Specimen: blood. This receptor was obtained from a woman younger than 35 with Graves' ophthalmopathy. In DNA, the CDR3 is TGTGCCTGGAAGGACAACTCTGAAGCTTTCTTT. Translation gives CAWKDNSEAFF.